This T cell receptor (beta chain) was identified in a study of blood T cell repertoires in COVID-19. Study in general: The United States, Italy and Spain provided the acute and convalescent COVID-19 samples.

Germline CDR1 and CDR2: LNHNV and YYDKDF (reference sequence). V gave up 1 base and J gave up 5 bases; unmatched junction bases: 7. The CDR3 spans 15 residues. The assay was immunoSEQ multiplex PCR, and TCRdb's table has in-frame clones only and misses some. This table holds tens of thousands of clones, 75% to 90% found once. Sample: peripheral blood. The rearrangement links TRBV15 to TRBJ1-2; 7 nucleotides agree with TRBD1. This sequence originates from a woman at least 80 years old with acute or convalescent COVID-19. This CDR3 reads CATSRGPGTVYGYTF. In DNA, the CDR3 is TGTGCCACCAGCAGAGGGCCCGGGACAGTTTATGGCTACACCTTC.